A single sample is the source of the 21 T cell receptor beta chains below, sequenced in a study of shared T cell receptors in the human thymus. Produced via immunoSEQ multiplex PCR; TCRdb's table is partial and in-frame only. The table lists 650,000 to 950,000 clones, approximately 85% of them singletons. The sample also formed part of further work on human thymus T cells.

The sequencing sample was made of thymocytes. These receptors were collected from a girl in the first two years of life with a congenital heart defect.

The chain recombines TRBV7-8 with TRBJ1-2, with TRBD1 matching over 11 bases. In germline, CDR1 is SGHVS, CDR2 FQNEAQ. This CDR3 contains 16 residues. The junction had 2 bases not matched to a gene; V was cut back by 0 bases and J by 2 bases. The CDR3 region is CASSLAWDRGNYGYTF. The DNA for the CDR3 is TGTGCCAGCAGCTTAGCATGGGACAGGGGGAACTATGGCTACACCTTC.

The CDR3 bases are TGCGCCAGCAGCTTCCGGGACTCCAAAGAGACCCAGTACTTC. Amino acid sequence: CASSFRDSKETQYF. J is TRBJ2-5 and V is TRBV5-1; possibly TRBD2 for D (6 bases). CDR3 size: 14 residues. V was clipped by 2 bases and J by 3 bases, with 11 bases between them. Germline assignment: CDR1 SGHRS and CDR2 YFSETQ.

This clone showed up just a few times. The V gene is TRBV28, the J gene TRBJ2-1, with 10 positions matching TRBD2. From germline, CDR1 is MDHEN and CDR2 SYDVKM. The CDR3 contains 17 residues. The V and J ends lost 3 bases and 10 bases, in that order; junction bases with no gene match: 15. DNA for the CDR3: TGTGCCAGCAGTTTTAAGACTAGCGGGTTCCTACAGGGGGAGCAGTTCTTC. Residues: CASSFKTSGFLQGEQFF. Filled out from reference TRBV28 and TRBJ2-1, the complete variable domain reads DVKVTQSSRYLVKRTGEKVFLECVQDMDHENMFWYRQDPGLGLRLIYFSYDVKMKEKGDIPEGYSVSREKKERFSLILESASTNQTSMYLCASSFKTSGFLQGEQFFGPGTRLTVL.

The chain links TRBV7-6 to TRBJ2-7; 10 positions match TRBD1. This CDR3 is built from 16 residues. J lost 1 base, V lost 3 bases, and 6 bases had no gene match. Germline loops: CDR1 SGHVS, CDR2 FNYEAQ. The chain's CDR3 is CASSFGDRGYSYEQYF. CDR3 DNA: TGTGCCAGCAGCTTCGGGGACAGGGGTTATTCCTACGAGCAGTACTTC.

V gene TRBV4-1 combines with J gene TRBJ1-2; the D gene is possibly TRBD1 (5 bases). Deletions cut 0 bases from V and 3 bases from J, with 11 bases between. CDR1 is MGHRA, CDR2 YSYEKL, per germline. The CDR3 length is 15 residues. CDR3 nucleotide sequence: TGCGCCAGCAGCCAAGATTCCAGGGAGGACTATGGCTACACCTTC. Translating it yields CASSQDSREDYGYTF.

The CDR3 DNA reads as TGCGCCAGCAGCCTATCAGTCGATCAGCCCCAGCATTTT. Translating it yields CASSLSVDQPQHF. This chain uses TRBV4-3 with TRBJ1-5; the D is unclear. The CDR3 runs to 13 residues. Between the trimmed V and J ends, which lost 4 bases and 5 bases, there was a span of 9 bases. The germline V gene has CDR1 LGHNA and CDR2 YSLEER.

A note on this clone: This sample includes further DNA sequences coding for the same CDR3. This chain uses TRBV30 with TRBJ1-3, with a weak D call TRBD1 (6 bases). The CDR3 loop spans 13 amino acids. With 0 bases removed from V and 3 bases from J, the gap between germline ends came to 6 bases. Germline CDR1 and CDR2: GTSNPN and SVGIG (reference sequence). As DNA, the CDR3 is TGTGCCTGGAGTGTACAGGGTGGAAACACCATATATTTT. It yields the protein CAWSVQGGNTIYF.

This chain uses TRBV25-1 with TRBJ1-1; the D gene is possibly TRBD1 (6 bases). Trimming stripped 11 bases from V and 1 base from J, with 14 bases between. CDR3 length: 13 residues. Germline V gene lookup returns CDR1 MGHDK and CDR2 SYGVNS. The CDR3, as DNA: TGTGCCTCAGGAGGACAGCAGAACACTGAAGCTTTCTTT. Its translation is CASGGQQNTEAFF.

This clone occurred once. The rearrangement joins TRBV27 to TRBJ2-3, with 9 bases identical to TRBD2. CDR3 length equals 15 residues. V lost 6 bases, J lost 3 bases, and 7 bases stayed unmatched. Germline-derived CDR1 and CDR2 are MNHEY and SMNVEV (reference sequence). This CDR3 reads CASSFLAGFTDTQYF. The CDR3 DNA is TGTGCCAGCAGCTTCCTAGCGGGGTTTACAGATACGCAGTATTTT.

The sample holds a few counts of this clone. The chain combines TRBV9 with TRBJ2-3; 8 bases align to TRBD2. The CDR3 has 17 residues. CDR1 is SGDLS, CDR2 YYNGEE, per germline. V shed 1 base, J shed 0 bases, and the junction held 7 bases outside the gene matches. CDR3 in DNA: TGTGCCAGCAGCGTATCCTTAGCGGGAATTAGCACAGATACGCAGTATTTT. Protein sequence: CASSVSLAGISTDTQYF.

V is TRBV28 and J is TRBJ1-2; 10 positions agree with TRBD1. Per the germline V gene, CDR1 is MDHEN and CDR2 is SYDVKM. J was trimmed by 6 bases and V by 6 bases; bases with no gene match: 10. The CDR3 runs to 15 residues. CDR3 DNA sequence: TGTGCCAGCAGAACACCACACGGGACAGGGGATGGCTACACCTTC. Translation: CASRTPHGTGDGYTF.

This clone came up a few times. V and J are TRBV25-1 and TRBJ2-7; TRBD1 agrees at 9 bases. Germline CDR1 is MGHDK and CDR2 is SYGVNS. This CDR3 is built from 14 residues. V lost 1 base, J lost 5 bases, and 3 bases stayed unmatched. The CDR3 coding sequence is TGTGCCAGCAGTGAATGGGACAGGGTAAACGAGCAGTACTTC. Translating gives CASSEWDRVNEQYF.

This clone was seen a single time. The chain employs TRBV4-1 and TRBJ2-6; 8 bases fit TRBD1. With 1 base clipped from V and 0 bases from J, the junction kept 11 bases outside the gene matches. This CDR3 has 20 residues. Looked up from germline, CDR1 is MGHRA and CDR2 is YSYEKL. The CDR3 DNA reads TGCGCCAGCAGCCAAGCCGAGTCCGGGACAGGCAGCTCTGGGGCCAACGTCCTGACTTTC. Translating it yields CASSQAESGTGSSGANVLTF.

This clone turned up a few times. CDR3 loop: CASSETWNGGETQYF. CDR3 sequence (DNA): TGTGCCAGCAGTGAAACCTGGAACGGCGGGGAGACCCAGTACTTC. V and J are TRBV6-1 and TRBJ2-5; D perhaps matches TRBD2 (5 bases). CDR1 and CDR2 (germline): MNHNS, SASEGT. V dropped 2 bases and J dropped 5 bases, with 15 bases sitting between them. CDR3 length: 15 residues.

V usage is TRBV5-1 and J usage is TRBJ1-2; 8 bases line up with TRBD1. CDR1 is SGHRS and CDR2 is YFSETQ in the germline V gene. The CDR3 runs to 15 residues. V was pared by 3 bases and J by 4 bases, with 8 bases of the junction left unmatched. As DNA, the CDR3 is TGCGCCAGCAGCTCCCGGACAGGGACGACCTATGGCTACACCTTC. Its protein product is CASSSRTGTTYGYTF.

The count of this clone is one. The CDR3 spells CASSKQRFGNTIYF. CDR3 sequence (DNA): TGTGCCAGCTCGAAACAGCGGTTCGGGAACACCATATATTTT. The chain couples TRBV28 to TRBJ1-3, with D unclear. CDR3 length: 14 residues. CDR1 MDHEN and CDR2 SYDVKM come from the germline V gene. Trimming shortened V by 8 bases and J by 7 bases, and 18 bases separated the two germline ends. Complete variable domain (other parts from reference TRBV28 and TRBJ1-3): DVKVTQSSRYLVKRTGEKVFLECVQDMDHENMFWYRQDPGLGLRLIYFSYDVKMKEKGDIPEGYSVSREKKERFSLILESASTNQTSMYLCASSKQRFGNTIYFGEGSWLTVV.

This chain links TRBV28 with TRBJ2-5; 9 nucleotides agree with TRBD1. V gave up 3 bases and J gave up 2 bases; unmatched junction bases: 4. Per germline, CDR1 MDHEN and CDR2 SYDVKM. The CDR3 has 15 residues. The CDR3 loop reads CASSFHDRGQETQYF. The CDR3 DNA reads TGTGCCAGCAGTTTCCACGACAGGGGGCAAGAGACCCAGTACTTC.

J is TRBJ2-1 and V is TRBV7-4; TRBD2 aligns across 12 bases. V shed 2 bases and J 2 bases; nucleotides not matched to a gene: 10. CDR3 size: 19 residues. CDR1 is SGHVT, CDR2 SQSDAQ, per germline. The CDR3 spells CASSLWTTSGGYPYNEQFF. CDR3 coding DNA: TGTGCCAGCAGCTTATGGACGACTAGCGGGGGCTATCCCTACAATGAGCAGTTCTTC.

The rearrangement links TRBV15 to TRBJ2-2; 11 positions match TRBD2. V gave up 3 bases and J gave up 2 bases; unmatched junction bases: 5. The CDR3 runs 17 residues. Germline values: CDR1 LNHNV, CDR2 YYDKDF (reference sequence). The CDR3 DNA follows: TGTGCCACCAGCAGGGAACTAGCGGGAGATAACACCGGGGAGCTGTTTTTT. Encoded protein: CATSRELAGDNTGELFF.

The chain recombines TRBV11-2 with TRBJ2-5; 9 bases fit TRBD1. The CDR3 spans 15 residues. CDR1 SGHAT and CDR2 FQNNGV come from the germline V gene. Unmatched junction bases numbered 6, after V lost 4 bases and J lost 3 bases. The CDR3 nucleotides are TGTGCCAGCAGCTCCCGGGACAGGGTTGAAGAGACCCAGTACTTC. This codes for CASSSRDRVEETQYF.

In nucleotides, the CDR3 is TGTGCCAGCAGCGGATCAGGGGGCCCATTTTGGGAGCAGTACTTC. Its protein product is CASSGSGGPFWEQYF. V is TRBV27 and J is TRBJ2-7, with TRBD1 identical over 8 bases. Germline V lookup: CDR1 MNHEY, CDR2 SMNVEV (reference sequence). The trim removed 6 bases at V and 7 bases at J, leaving 14 bases unmatched. The CDR3 loop spans 15 amino acids.